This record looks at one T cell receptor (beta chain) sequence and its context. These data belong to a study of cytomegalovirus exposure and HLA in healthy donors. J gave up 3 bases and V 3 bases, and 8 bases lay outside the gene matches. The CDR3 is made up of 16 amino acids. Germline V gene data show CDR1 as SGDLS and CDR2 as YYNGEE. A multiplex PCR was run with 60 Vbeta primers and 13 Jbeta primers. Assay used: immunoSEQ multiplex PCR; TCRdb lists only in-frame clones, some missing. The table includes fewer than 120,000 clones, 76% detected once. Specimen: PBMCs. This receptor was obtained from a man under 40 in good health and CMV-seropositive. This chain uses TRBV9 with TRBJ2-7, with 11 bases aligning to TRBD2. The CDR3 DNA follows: TGTGCCAGCAGCGATGGTTTAGCGGGGGGGCACTACGAGCAGTACTTC. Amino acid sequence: CASSDGLAGGHYEQYF. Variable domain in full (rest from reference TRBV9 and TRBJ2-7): DSGVTQTPKHLITATGQRVTLRCSPRSGDLSVYWYQQSLDQGLQFLIQYYNGEERAKGNILERFSAQQFPDLHSELNLSSLELGDSALYFCASSDGLAGGHYEQYFGPGTRLTVT.